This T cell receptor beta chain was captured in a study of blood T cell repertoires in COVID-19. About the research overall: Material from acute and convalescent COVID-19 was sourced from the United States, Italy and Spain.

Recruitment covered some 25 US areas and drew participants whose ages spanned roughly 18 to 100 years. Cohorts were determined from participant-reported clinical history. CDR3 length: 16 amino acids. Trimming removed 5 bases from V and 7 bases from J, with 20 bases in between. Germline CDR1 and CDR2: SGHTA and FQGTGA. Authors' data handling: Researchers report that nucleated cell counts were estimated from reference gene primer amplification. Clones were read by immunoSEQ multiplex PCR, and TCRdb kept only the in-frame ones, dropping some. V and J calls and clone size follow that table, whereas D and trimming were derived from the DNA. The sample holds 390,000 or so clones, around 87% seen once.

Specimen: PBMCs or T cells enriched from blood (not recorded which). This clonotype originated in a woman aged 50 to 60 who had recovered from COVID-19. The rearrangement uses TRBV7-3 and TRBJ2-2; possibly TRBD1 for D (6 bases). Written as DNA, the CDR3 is TGTGCCAGCAGCGTCGGGGCAACAGGGTTTGTCGGGGAGCTGTTTTTT. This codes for CASSVGATGFVGELFF. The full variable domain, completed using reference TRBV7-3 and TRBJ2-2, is GAGVSQTPSNKVTEKGKYVELRCDPISGHTALYWYRQSLGQGPEFLIYFQGTGAADDSGLPNDRFFAVRPEGSVSTLKIQRTERGDSAVYLCASSVGATGFVGELFFGEGSRLTVL.